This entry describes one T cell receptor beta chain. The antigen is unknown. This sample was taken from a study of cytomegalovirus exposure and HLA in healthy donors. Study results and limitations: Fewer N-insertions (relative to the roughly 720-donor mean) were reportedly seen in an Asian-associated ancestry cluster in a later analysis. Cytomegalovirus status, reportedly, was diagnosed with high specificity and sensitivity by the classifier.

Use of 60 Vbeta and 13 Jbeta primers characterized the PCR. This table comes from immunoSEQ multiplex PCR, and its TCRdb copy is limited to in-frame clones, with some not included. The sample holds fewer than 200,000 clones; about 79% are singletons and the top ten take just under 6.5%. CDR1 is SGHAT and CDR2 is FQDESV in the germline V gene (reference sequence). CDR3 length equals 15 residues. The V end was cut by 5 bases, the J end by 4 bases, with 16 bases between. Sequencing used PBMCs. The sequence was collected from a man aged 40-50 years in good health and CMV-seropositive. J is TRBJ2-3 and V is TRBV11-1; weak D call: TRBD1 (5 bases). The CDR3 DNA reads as TGTGCCAGCAGCCAAGGACAAGGCTTTTCAGATACGCAGTATTTT. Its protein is CASSQGQGFSDTQYF.